What follows are 15 T cell receptor beta chains derived from one specimen sequenced in a study of cytomegalovirus exposure and HLA in healthy donors. In the PCR, 60 Vbeta and 13 Jbeta primers were used. Assay: immunoSEQ multiplex PCR; the TCRdb copy retains only in-frame clones and omits some. The sample holds fewer than 200,000 clones, approximately 80% seen once. The sample was PBMCs. These receptors all come from a girl aged 2-10 years in good health and CMV-seropositive.

The V and J genes are TRBV5-6 and TRBJ2-2, with D possibly TRBD1 on 6 matching bases. The CDR3 has 16 amino acids. Trimming pared 1 base from V and 4 bases from J, leaving 14 bases between. From germline, CDR1 is SGHDT and CDR2 YYEEEE. DNA for the CDR3: TGTGCCAGCAGCTTGCTGGGGGCGGTTTTCACCGGGGAGCTGTTTTTT. Translating it yields CASSLLGAVFTGELFF. Combining the CDR3 with reference TRBV5-6 and TRBJ2-2 gives the whole variable domain DAGVTQSPTHLIKTRGQQVTLRCSPKSGHDTVSWYQQALGQGPQFIFQYYEEEERQRGNFPDRFSGHQFPNYSSELNVNALLLGDSALYLCASSLLGAVFTGELFFGEGSRLTVL.

V gene TRBV11-3 combines with J gene TRBJ2-1; no clear D. Trimming took 3 bases from V and 3 from J, leaving 9 bases between them. There are 14 residues in the CDR3. Germline assignment: CDR1 SGHNT and CDR2 YENEEA. The CDR3: CASSFSRDYNEQFF. CDR3 nucleotide sequence: TGTGCCAGCAGCTTTAGCAGAGACTACAATGAGCAGTTCTTC.

V is TRBV2 and J is TRBJ2-7; D unclear. Trimming shortened V by 0 bases and J by 5 bases, and 8 bases separated the two germline ends. Germline CDR1 and CDR2: SNHLY and FYNNEI. This CDR3 comprises 13 residues. CDR3 bases: TGTGCCAGCAGTGAAGCGCGAAAAAACGAGCAGTACTTC. Encoded protein: CASSEARKNEQYF.

The chain is built from TRBV6-1 and TRBJ1-5, with TRBD1 identical over 8 bases. Germline-derived CDR1 and CDR2 are MNHNS and SASEGT. Losses at the gene ends were 5 bases for V and 0 bases for J; bases not matched to a gene: 3. CDR3 length: 15 amino acids. This CDR3 reads CASSRQGTSNQPQHF. The CDR3 region has the DNA TGTGCCAGCAGTCGACAGGGGACTAGCAATCAGCCCCAGCATTTT.

This chain links TRBV10-3 with TRBJ2-1; D is ambiguous. The CDR3 length is 15 residues. Per the germline V gene, CDR1 is ENHRY and CDR2 is SYGVKD. V shed 2 bases and J shed 2 bases, with 10 bases lying between them. The CDR3 DNA is TGTGCCATCAGTGAGGCAAGAACAACCTACAATGAGCAGTTCTTC. Translating it yields CAISEARTTYNEQFF.

J is TRBJ1-2 and V is TRBV9; 8 bases fit TRBD1. Germline CDR1 is SGDLS and CDR2 is YYNGEE. The CDR3 length is 15 residues. The J segment lost 2 bases and the V segment lost 0 bases, leaving 3 bases of the junction unmatched. The CDR3 loop is CASSVGWTGNYGYTF. CDR3 sequence (DNA): TGTGCCAGCAGCGTAGGGTGGACAGGGAACTATGGCTACACCTTC.

The chain recombines TRBV5-4 with TRBJ2-1, with D perhaps matching TRBD1 (7 bases). V lost 4 bases and J 2 bases, leaving 13 bases between the germline ends. Looked up from germline, CDR1 is SGHNT and CDR2 is YYREEE (reference sequence). The length of the CDR3 is 15 residues. As DNA, the CDR3 is TGTGCCAGCAGCCAGGGGGGCGAAACCTACAATGAGCAGTTCTTC. It encodes CASSQGGETYNEQFF.

The rearrangement uses TRBV27 and TRBJ1-6; D is unclear. This CDR3 comprises 14 residues. With 3 bases removed from V and 7 bases from J, the gap between germline ends came to 10 bases. The germline gives CDR1 MNHEY, CDR2 SMNVEV (reference sequence). In DNA, the CDR3 is TGTGCCAGCAGTTTGATGGCCGGGAATTCACCCCTCCACTTT. Translated, it gives CASSLMAGNSPLHF.

V is TRBV19 and J is TRBJ2-7; D possibly corresponds to TRBD2 (6 bases). V lost 2 bases and J 3 bases, leaving 14 bases between the germline ends. Germline-derived CDR1 and CDR2 are LNHDA and SQIVND (reference sequence). This CDR3 has 15 amino acids. The CDR3 loop reads CASSISWREIYEQYF. DNA of the CDR3: TGTGCCAGTAGTATAAGTTGGCGGGAAATCTACGAGCAGTACTTC.

A single count supports this clone. This sequence joins TRBV5-1 and TRBJ1-2, with a tentative D call TRBD1 (6 bases). Germline V gene sequence: CDR1 SGHRS, CDR2 YFSETQ. The CDR3 is made up of 20 amino acids. Trimming took off 4 bases at V and 4 bases at J, with 32 bases between the two ends. The chain's CDR3 is CASSPWNLRGRLSQIYGYTF. As DNA, the CDR3 is TGCGCCAGCAGCCCTTGGAATCTCAGGGGAAGGTTAAGCCAAATCTATGGCTACACCTTC.

This chain uses TRBV28 with TRBJ2-1; TRBD2 might be the D (5 bases). Deletions cut 1 base from V and 2 bases from J, with 12 bases between. From germline, CDR1 is MDHEN and CDR2 SYDVKM. The CDR3 has 16 amino acids. Here the CDR3 reads CASSLLFLAPYNEQFF. The CDR3 bases are TGTGCCAGCAGTTTATTATTCCTAGCACCCTACAATGAGCAGTTCTTC.

The J gene is TRBJ1-1, the V gene TRBV18, with D maybe TRBD1 (6 bases). Trimming left V 6 bases short and J 6 bases short, with 17 bases between. The germline V gene has CDR1 KGHSH and CDR2 LQKENI. There are 14 residues in the CDR3. CDR3 region: CASSRLGGAAEAFF. The CDR3 DNA is TGTGCCAGCTCTCGACTTGGGGGGGCTGCTGAAGCTTTCTTT.

The J gene is TRBJ1-2, the V gene TRBV27; a possible D gene is TRBD1 (6 bases). The V end lost 5 bases, the J end lost 4 bases, and 11 bases lay between the germline ends. Germline CDR1 is MNHEY and CDR2 is SMNVEV (reference sequence). The length of the CDR3 is 13 residues. The CDR3 DNA reads TGTGCCAGCAGTGTCAGGGGAATCTATGGCTACACCTTC. Translated: CASSVRGIYGYTF.

The chain is built from TRBV10-3 and TRBJ2-1, with D possibly being TRBD2 (6 bases). The CDR3 loop spans 10 amino acids. V lost 9 bases to trimming and J lost 7 bases, with 7 bases between them. Germline CDR1 reads ENHRY; CDR2 reads SYGVKD. The CDR3 sequence: CAIAGNEQFF. Here the CDR3 DNA reads TGTGCCATTGCGGGAAATGAGCAGTTCTTC.

DNA for the CDR3: TGCGCCAGCAGCCAAGGCGTAGCCGGAAACTATGGCTACACCTTC. Its protein product is CASSQGVAGNYGYTF. The J gene is TRBJ1-2, the V gene TRBV4-1, with no clear D. CDR1 and CDR2 from the germline V gene are MGHRA and YSYEKL. The ends were cut back, 1 base at V and 2 bases at J, with 11 bases in the middle. The CDR3 length is 15 residues.